These 2 T cell receptor beta chains originate from one sample sequenced in a study of T cells in Graves' hyperthyroidism and ophthalmopathy. RNA transcripts yielded amplified TCR beta CDR3 regions. The TCR CDR3 was amplified in a first-round RT-PCR using the HTBI primer set. A single record per CDR3 protein comes from TCRdb applying MiXCR to the multiplex PCR reads. The data hold around 350,000 distinct CDR3 sequences, with around a quarter observed a single time. The specimen was blood. Receptors originate from a man aged 50 to 60 with Graves' hyperthyroidism.

The rearrangement links TRBV7-9 to TRBJ2-1; D is uncertain. The length of the CDR3 is 11 residues. V lost 2 bases, J lost 10 bases, and 6 bases lay in between. From germline, CDR1 is SEHNR and CDR2 FQNEAQ (reference sequence). The CDR3 protein is CASSLLREQFF. CDR3 sequence (DNA): TGTGCCAGCAGCTTACTGAGGGAGCAGTTCTTC.

This clonotype was observed a handful of times. The chain recombines TRBV7-9 with TRBJ2-2, with 12 bases aligning to TRBD2. Unmatched junction bases numbered 10, after V lost 3 bases and J lost 5 bases. Germline lookup yields CDR1 SEHNR and CDR2 FQNEAQ (reference sequence). The CDR3 runs 18 residues. CDR3: CASSFSLAGGPKTGELFF. The CDR3 bases are TGTGCCAGCAGCTTCTCCCTAGCGGGAGGGCCCAAAACCGGGGAGCTGTTTTTT.